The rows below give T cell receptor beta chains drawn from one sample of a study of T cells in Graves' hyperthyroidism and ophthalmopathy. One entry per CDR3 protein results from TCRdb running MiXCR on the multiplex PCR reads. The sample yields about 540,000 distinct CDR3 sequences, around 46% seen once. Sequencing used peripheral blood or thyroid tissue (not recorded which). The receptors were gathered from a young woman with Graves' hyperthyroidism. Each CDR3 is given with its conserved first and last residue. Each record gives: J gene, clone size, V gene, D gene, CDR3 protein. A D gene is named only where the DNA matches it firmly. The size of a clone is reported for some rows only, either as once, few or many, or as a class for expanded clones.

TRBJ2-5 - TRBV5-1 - CASSSTGTAQYF
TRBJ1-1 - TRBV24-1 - CATSDLGLAGGTEAFF
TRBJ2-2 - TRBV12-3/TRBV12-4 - CASNLDGGSNTGELFF
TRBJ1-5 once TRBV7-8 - CASSLERGLGQPQHF
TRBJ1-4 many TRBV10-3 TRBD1 CAISDQGDGEKLFF
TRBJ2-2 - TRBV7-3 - CASSLMQPGELFF
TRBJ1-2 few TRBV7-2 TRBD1 CASSFVAGGFYGYTF
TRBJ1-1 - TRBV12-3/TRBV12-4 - CASSLREENTEAFF
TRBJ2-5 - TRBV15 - CATSRDTQPQYF
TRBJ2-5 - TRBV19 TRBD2 CASSMGGAQYF
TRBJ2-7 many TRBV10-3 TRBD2 CAISEGLAGGTYEQYF
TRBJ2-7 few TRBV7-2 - CASKLRVGPYEQYF